The sequence of this T cell receptor beta chain was determined in a study of T cells in Graves' hyperthyroidism and ophthalmopathy. This CDR3 region has 15 residues. Trimming shortened V by 8 bases and J by 2 bases, and 18 bases separated the two germline ends. Germline values: CDR1 WSHSY, CDR2 SAAADI. RNA transcripts provided the source from which TCR beta CDR3 regions were amplified. With the HTBI primer set, the TCR CDR3 went through a first round of RT-PCR. TCRdb ran MiXCR on the multiplex PCR reads and lists one entry per CDR3 protein. The sample holds hundreds of thousands of distinct CDR3 sequences, less than 25% seen once. General study points: From stable hyperthyroidism, ophthalmopathy was separated by a 13 V-J model.

At least ten counts were recorded for this clonotype. The antigen is undetermined. Patients with uncontrolled infections, other autoimmune diseases, pregnancy or lactation were excluded. For the diagnoses, clinical symptoms, serum thyroxine and TRAb, thyroid ultrasound and orbital computed tomography were used. This clonotype was obtained from a man aged 30 to 45 with Graves' ophthalmopathy. V and J are TRBV10-2 and TRBJ2-5; tentative D call: TRBD2 (6 bases). The source material was blood. The CDR3 nucleotides are TGCGCCAGCGGGGGTCGAGTGGGGGGACAAGAGACCCAGTACTTC. Translation gives CASGGRVGGQETQYF.